This record covers a single T cell receptor (beta chain). The data were obtained in a study of T cell responses to AZD1222 COVID-19 vaccine. The method was immunoSEQ multiplex PCR; TCRdb's version includes in-frame clones alone and lacks a portion of them. The sample yields some 130,000 clones, roughly 88% seen once. This CDR3 has 16 amino acids. Trimming removed 7 bases from V and 0 bases from J, with 19 bases in between. CDR1 is MNHEY, CDR2 SMNVEV, per germline (reference sequence). This clonotype originated in an adult in good health. The sample consisted of peripheral blood, taken on day 0 of AZD1222 vaccination. The rearrangement joins TRBV27 to TRBJ2-7; D call uncertain. CDR3 residues: CASTPRGGPASYEQYF. The CDR3 nucleotides are TGTGCCAGCACTCCACGAGGCGGCCCCGCCTCCTACGAGCAGTACTTC.